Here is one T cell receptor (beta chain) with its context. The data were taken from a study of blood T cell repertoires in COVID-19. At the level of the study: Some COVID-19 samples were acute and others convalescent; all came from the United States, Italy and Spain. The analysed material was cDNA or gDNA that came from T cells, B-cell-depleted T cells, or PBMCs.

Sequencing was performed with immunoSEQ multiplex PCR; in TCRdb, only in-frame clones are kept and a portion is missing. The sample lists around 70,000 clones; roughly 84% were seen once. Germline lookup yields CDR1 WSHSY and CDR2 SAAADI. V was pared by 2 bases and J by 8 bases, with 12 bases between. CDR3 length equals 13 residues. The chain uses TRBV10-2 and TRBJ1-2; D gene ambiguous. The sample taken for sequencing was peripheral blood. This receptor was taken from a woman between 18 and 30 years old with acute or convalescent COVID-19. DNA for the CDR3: TGCGCCAGCAGTGAGCTTGGCGGCACGGGCTACACCTTC. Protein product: CASSELGGTGYTF.